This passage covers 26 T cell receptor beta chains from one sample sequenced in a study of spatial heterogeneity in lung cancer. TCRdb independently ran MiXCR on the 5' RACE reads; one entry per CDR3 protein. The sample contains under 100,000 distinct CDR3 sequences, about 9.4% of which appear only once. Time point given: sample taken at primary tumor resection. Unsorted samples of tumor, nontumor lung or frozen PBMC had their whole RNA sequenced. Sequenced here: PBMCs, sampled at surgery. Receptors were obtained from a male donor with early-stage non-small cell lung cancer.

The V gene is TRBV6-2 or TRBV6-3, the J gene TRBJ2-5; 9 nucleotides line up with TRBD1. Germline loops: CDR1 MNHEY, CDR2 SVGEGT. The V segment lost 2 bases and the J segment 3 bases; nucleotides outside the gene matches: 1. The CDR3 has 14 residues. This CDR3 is CASSYDRGEETQYF. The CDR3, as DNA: TGTGCCAGCAGTTACGACAGGGGGGAAGAGACCCAGTACTTC.

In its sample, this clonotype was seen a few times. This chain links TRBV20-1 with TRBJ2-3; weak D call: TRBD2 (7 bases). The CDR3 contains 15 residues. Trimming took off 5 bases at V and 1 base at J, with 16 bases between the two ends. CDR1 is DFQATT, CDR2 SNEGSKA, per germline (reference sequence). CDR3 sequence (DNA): TGCAGTGCTGAGGGGGGGGCTATGGGCACAGATACGCAGTATTTT. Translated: CSAEGGAMGTDTQYF.

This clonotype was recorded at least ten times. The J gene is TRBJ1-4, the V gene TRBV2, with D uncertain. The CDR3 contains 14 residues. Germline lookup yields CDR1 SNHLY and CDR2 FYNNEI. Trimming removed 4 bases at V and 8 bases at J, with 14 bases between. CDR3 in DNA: TGTGCCAGCAGTGTATCTCCGGGAGGCGAAAAACTGTTTTTT. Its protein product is CASSVSPGGEKLFF.

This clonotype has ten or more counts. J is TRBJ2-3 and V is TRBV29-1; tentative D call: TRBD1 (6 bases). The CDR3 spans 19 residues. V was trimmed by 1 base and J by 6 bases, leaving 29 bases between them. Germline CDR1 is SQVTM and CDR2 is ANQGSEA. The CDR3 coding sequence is TGCAGCGTTGAAGCGCCTCGCAGGGCAGGGGAGAGTCTGTCGGATACGCAGTATTTT. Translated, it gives CSVEAPRRAGESLSDTQYF.

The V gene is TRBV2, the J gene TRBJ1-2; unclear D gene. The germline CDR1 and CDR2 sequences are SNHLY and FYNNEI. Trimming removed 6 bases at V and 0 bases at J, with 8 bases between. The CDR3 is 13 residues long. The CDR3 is CASSVQANYGYTF. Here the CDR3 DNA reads TGTGCCAGCAGCGTTCAAGCTAACTATGGCTACACCTTC.

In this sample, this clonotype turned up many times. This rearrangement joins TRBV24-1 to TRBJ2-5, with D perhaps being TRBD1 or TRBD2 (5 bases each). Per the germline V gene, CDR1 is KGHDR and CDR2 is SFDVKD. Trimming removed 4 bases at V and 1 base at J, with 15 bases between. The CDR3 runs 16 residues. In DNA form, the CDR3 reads TGTGCCACCAGTGACTCTCCGGGACCGAGCCAAGAGACCCAGTACTTC. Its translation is CATSDSPGPSQETQYF.

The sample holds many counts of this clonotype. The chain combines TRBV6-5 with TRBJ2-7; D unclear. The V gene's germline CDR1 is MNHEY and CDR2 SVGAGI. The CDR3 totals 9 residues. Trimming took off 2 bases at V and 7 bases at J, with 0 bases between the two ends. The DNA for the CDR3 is TGTGCCAGCAGTTACGAGCAGTACTTC. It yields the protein CASSYEQYF.

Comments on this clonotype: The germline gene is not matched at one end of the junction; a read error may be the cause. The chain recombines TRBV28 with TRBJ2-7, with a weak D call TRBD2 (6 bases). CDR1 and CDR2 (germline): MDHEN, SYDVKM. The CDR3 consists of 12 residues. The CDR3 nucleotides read TGTGCCAGCAGTCAAGACCTAGCGAGGGTACTCTTC. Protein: CASSQDLARVLF.

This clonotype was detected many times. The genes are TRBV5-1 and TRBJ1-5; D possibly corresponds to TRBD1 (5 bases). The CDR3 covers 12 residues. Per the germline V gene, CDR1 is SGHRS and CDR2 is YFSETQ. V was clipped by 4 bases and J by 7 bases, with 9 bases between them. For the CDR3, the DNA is TGCGCCAGCAGCGAGCAGGGCCAGCCCCAGCATTTT. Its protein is CASSEQGQPQHF.

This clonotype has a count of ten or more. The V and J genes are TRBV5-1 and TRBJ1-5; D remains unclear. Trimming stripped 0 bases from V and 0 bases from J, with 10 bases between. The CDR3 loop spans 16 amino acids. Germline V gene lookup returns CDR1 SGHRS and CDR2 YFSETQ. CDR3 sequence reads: CASSLGSGASNQPQHF. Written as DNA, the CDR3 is TGCGCCAGCAGCTTGGGTTCGGGTGCTAGCAATCAGCCCCAGCATTTT.

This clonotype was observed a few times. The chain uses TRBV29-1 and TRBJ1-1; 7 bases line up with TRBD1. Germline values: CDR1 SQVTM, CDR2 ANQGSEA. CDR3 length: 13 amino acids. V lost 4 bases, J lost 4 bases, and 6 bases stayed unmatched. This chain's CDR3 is CSVAGQLSTEAFF. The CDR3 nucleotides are TGCAGCGTTGCGGGACAGTTAAGCACTGAAGCTTTCTTT.

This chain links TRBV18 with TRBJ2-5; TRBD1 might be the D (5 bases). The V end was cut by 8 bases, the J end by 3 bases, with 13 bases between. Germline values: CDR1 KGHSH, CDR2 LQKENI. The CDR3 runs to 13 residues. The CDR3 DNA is TGTGCCAGCACCAGGGCGGAAGAAGAGACCCAGTACTTC. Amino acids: CASTRAEEETQYF.

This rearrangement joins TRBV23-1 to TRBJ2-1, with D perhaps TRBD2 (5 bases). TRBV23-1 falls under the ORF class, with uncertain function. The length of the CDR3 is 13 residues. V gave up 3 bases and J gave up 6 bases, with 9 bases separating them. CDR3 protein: CASSHKRANEQFF. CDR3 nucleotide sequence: TGCGCCAGCAGTCATAAGAGGGCCAATGAGCAGTTCTTC.

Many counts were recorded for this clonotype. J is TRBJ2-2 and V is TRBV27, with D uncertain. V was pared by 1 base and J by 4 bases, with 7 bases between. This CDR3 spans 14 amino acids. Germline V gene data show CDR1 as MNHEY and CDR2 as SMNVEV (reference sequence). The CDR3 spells CASSLWVGTGELFF. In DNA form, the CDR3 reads TGTGCCAGCAGTTTATGGGTCGGCACCGGGGAGCTGTTTTTT.

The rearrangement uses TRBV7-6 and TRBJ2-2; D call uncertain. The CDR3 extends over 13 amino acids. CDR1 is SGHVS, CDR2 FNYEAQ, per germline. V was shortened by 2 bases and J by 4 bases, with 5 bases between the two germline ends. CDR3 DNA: TGTGCCAGCAGCTTAAGACCCACCGGGGAGCTGTTTTTT. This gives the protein CASSLRPTGELFF.

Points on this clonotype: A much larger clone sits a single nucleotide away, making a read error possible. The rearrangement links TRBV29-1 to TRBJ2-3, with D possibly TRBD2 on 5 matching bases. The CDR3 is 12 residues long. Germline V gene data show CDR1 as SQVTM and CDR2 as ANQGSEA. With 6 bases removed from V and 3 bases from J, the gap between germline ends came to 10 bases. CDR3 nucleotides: TGCAGCGTGCTAACGGGAACAGATACGCAGTATTTT. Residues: CSVLTGTDTQYF.

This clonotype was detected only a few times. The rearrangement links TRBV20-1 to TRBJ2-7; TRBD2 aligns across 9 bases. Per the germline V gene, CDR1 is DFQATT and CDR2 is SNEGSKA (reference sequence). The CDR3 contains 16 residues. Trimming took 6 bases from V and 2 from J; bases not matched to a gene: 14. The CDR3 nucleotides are TGCAGTGCCGCCTCCCCGACTAGCGGACCTCCCTACGAGCAGTACTTC. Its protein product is CSAASPTSGPPYEQYF.

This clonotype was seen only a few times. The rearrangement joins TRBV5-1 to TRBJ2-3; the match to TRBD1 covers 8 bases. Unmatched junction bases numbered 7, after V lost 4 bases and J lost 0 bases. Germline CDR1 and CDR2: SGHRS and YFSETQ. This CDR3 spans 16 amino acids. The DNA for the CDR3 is TGCGCCAGCAGCGCCCCGACAGGGGCCAGCACAGATACGCAGTATTTT. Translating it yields CASSAPTGASTDTQYF.

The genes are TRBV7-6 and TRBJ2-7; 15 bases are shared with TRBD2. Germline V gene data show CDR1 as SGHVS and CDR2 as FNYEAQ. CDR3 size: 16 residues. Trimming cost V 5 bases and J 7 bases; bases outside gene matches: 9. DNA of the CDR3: TGTGCCAGCAGCCCCTCTGGACTAGCGGGAGGGCAAGAGCAGTACTTC. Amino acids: CASSPSGLAGGQEQYF.

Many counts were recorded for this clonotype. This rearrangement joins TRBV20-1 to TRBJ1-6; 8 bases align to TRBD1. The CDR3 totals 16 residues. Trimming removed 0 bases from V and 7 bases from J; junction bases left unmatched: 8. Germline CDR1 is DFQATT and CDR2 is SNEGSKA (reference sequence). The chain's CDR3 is CSARDHRQGRNSPLHF. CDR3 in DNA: TGCAGTGCTAGAGATCATCGACAGGGGAGGAATTCACCCCTCCACTTT.

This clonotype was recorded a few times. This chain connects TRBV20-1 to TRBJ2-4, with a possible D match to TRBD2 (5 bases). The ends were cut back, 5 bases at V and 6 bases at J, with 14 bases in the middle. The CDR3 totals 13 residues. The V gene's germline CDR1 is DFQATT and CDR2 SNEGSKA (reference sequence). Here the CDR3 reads CSAQDSGINIQYF. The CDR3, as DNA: TGCAGTGCTCAAGACTCGGGGATAAACATTCAGTACTTC.

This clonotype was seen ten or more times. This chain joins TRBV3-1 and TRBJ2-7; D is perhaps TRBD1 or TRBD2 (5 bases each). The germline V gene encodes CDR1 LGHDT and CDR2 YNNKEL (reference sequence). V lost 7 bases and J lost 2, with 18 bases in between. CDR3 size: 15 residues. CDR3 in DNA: TGTGCCAGCACCCCGAGAGGGGCCCACACCTACGAGCAGTACTTC. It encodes CASTPRGAHTYEQYF.

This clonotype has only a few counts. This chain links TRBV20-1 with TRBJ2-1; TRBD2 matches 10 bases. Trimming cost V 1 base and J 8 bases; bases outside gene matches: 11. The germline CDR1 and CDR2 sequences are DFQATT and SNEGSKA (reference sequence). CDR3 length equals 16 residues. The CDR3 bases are TGCAGTGCTAGAGGCGCCCTAACTAGCGGGGCCGATGAGCAGTTCTTC. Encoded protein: CSARGALTSGADEQFF.

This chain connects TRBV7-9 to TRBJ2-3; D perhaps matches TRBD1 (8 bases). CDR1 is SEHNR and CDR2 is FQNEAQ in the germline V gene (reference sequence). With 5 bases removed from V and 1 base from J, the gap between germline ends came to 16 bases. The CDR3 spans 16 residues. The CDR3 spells CASSSGDRCGTDTQYF. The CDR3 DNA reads TGTGCCAGCAGCAGCGGGGACAGGTGCGGCACAGATACGCAGTATTTT.

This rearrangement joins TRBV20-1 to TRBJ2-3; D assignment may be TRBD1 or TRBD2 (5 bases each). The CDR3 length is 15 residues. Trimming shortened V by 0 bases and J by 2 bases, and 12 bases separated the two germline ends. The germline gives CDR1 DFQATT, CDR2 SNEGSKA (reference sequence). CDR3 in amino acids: CSARDRQGPTDTQYF. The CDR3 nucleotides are TGCAGTGCTAGAGATAGGCAGGGACCCACAGATACGCAGTATTTT.

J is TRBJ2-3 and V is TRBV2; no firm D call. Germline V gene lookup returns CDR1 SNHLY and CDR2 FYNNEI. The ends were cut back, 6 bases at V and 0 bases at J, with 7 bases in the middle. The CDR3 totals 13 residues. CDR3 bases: TGTGCCAGCAGGGCGACTAGCACAGATACGCAGTATTTT. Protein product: CASRATSTDTQYF.